The 31 T cell receptor beta chains in this list originate from one sample, sequenced in a study of blood T cell repertoires in COVID-19. Assay used: immunoSEQ multiplex PCR; TCRdb lists only in-frame clones, some missing. Of roughly 200,000 clones listed, roughly 94% were seen once; the top ten hold about 0.76%. The source material was peripheral blood. Every receptor here comes from a young man with COVID-19, enrolled during active disease.

This chain joins TRBV6-5 and TRBJ1-1, with TRBD1 matching over 10 bases. Looked up from germline, CDR1 is MNHEY and CDR2 is SVGAGI. The CDR3 spans 15 residues. V trimming: 9 bases; J trimming: 4 bases; junction bases outside the gene matches: 11. This CDR3 reads CASRDRGRPSTEAFF. DNA for the CDR3: TGTGCCAGTCGGGACAGGGGACGGCCGAGCACTGAAGCTTTCTTT.

The chain joins TRBV2 to TRBJ1-5; D is uncertain. Per germline, CDR1 SNHLY and CDR2 FYNNEI. V was clipped by 4 bases and J by 6 bases, with 19 bases between them. This CDR3 region has 16 residues. DNA of the CDR3: TGTGCCAGCAGTGCTGAGCGGGGTCGCGGAGGTCAGCCCCAGCATTTT. Its protein is CASSAERGRGGQPQHF.

The V and J genes are TRBV18 and TRBJ2-7; 7 positions agree with TRBD1. V gave up 6 bases and J gave up 2 bases; unmatched junction bases: 4. CDR3 length: 13 residues. Germline V gene lookup returns CDR1 KGHSH and CDR2 LQKENI. The CDR3 bases are TGTGCCAGCTCTCGGGACAGTGCCTACGAGCAGTACTTC. Protein product: CASSRDSAYEQYF.

The chain couples TRBV10-3 to TRBJ2-3, with 10 bases matching TRBD1. The CDR3 loop spans 15 amino acids. J was trimmed by 2 bases and V by 5 bases; bases with no gene match: 4. CDR1 and CDR2 (germline): ENHRY, SYGVKD. The CDR3 region has the DNA TGTGCCATCAGTTCGGGACAGGGGATCACAGATACGCAGTATTTT. Translated: CAISSGQGITDTQYF.

A remark on this clone: The same CDR3 also results from other DNA sequences found in this sample. The V call is TRBV12-3 or TRBV12-4, the J call TRBJ1-2, with D uncertain. Deletions cut 1 base from V and 3 bases from J, with 6 bases between. The length of the CDR3 is 13 residues. DNA for the CDR3: TGTGCCAGCAGTTTAGGCCAGGACTATGGCTACACCTTC. Translating gives CASSLGQDYGYTF.

V gene TRBV6-5 combines with J gene TRBJ1-2, with D maybe TRBD1 (6 bases). V was shortened by 4 bases and J by 5 bases, with 11 bases between the two germline ends. CDR1 and CDR2 from the germline V gene are MNHEY and SVGAGI. The CDR3 has 13 residues. The CDR3 bases are TGTGCCAGCAGTTCGACAGGAACTTATGGCTACACCTTC. It translates to CASSSTGTYGYTF.

The rearrangement links TRBV3-1 (or the pseudogene TRBV3-2) to TRBJ1-3; no clear D. The V gene's germline CDR1 is LGHDT and CDR2 YNNKEL (reference sequence). The CDR3 extends over 13 amino acids. Trimming left V 0 bases short and J 5 bases short, with 5 bases between. DNA of the CDR3: TGTGCCAGCAGCCAAGACCCCAGAAACACCATATATTTT. Protein product: CASSQDPRNTIYF.

This clone was found once. V gene TRBV20-1 combines with J gene TRBJ1-2; D uncertain. The CDR3 has 14 amino acids. Germline CDR1 and CDR2: DFQATT and SNEGSKA (reference sequence). V was shortened by 3 bases and J by 8 bases, with 19 bases between the two germline ends. Written as DNA, the CDR3 is TGCAGTGCTAGTTCCCGCAGCCAAGCGGAGGGCTACACCTTC. It codes for CSASSRSQAEGYTF.

The chain is built from TRBV6-5 and TRBJ1-1; possibly TRBD1 for D (6 bases). V was cut by 2 bases and J by 1 base, with 11 bases left in between. The CDR3 runs to 15 residues. Germline lookup yields CDR1 MNHEY and CDR2 SVGAGI. The CDR3 sequence is CASSYGGGANTEAFF. The CDR3 DNA is TGTGCCAGCAGTTACGGTGGGGGGGCGAACACTGAAGCTTTCTTT.

The V and J genes are TRBV5-1 and TRBJ1-1; possible D gene TRBD1, 6 bases. V lost 0 bases to trimming and J lost 3 bases, with 12 bases between them. The germline CDR1 and CDR2 sequences are SGHRS and YFSETQ. CDR3 length: 15 amino acids. CDR3 coding DNA: TGCGCCAGCAGCTTGGATGCGGGGGCAGACACTGAAGCTTTCTTT. It is translated as CASSLDAGADTEAFF.

The rearrangement uses TRBV7-3 and TRBJ2-5; 9 bases agree with TRBD2. This CDR3 comprises 15 residues. Germline V CDR1 and CDR2: SGHTA, FQGTGA. Germline trimming cut 5 bases from V and 5 bases from J; bases unmatched to any gene: 9. CDR3 in DNA: TGTGCCAGCAGCGACGTAGGCGGGGGGGCTGAGACCCAGTACTTC. This encodes CASSDVGGGAETQYF.

DNA for the CDR3: TGTGCCAGCAGTCGTACAGGTTTCGGGGGCTACACCTTC. Amino acids: CASSRTGFGGYTF. The chain uses TRBV12-3 or TRBV12-4 and TRBJ1-2; D might be TRBD1 (5 bases). This CDR3 is built from 13 residues. The germline V and J ends were trimmed by 5 bases and 8 bases, with 15 bases remaining between them.

The chain couples TRBV20-1 to TRBJ2-7; D perhaps matches TRBD2 (6 bases). CDR1 is DFQATT and CDR2 is SNEGSKA in the germline V gene (reference sequence). CDR3 size: 12 residues. The ends were cut back, 3 bases at V and 3 bases at J, with 9 bases in the middle. As DNA, the CDR3 is TGCAGTGCTAGTAAGACTAGCTACGAGCAGTACTTC. It codes for CSASKTSYEQYF.

The chain joins TRBV10-3 to TRBJ1-1; tentative D call: TRBD1 (5 bases). There are 14 residues in the CDR3. Trimming removed 4 bases from V and 2 bases from J, with 11 bases in between. The V gene's germline CDR1 is ENHRY and CDR2 SYGVKD. The CDR3 DNA follows: TGTGCCATCAGTGGGCGGGGGGTTAACACTGAAGCTTTCTTT. Protein sequence: CAISGRGVNTEAFF.

This chain connects TRBV4-1 to TRBJ2-5; 15 bases map to TRBD2. V shed 4 bases, J shed 1 base, and the junction held 7 bases outside the gene matches. Germline loops: CDR1 MGHRA, CDR2 YSYEKL. This CDR3 is built from 18 residues. The CDR3 sequence: CASSLGTSGGIIQETQYF. CDR3 sequence (DNA): TGCGCCAGCAGCCTCGGGACTAGCGGGGGGATTATCCAAGAGACCCAGTACTTC.

This rearrangement joins TRBV7-2 to TRBJ2-7, with 8 nucleotides matching TRBD2. The trim removed 7 bases at V and 3 bases at J, leaving 14 bases unmatched. The CDR3 consists of 16 residues. In germline, CDR1 is SGHTA, CDR2 FQGNSA. The CDR3 DNA reads as TGTGCCAGCAACCCGGGGGCTAGCGGGCTGAACTACGAGCAGTACTTC. Its translation is CASNPGASGLNYEQYF.

The rearrangement links TRBV6-5 to TRBJ1-5, with D unclear. The length of the CDR3 is 15 residues. Germline assignment: CDR1 MNHEY and CDR2 SVGAGI. The V gene lost 8 bases and the J gene lost 5 bases, with 19 bases spanning the gap. The DNA of the CDR3 is TGTGCCAGCGCCGAGGATGGTTCCCCCTATCAGCCCCAGCATTTT. Protein: CASAEDGSPYQPQHF.

The chain combines TRBV12-3 or TRBV12-4 with TRBJ1-5; D is ambiguous. The V end was cut by 6 bases, the J end by 2 bases, with 8 bases between. The CDR3 contains 13 residues. The DNA for the CDR3 is TGTGCCAGCAGGTTAACAGGCAATCAGCCCCAGCATTTT. This encodes CASRLTGNQPQHF.

The chain uses TRBV19 and TRBJ1-6, with TRBD1 matching 10 bases. Germline V gives CDR1 LNHDA, CDR2 SQIVND (reference sequence). V trimming: 3 bases; J trimming: 7 bases; junction bases outside the gene matches: 0. The CDR3 is 14 residues long. The CDR3 is CASSMGQGNSPLHF. DNA of the CDR3: TGTGCCAGTAGTATGGGACAGGGGAATTCACCCCTCCACTTT.

This clone is a singleton in its sample. The chain combines TRBV5-1 with TRBJ1-1; D might be TRBD1 (6 bases). The CDR3 loop spans 15 amino acids. Per the germline V gene, CDR1 is SGHRS and CDR2 is YFSETQ. V lost 3 bases to trimming and J lost 0 bases, with 12 bases between them. CDR3 in DNA: TGCGCCAGCAGCTCTAACACAGGGTTGAACACTGAAGCTTTCTTT. Translating gives CASSSNTGLNTEAFF.

The CDR3 DNA sequence: TGTGCCAGCGCCGCCCAGGGGTACACTGAAGCTTTCTTT. This sequence encodes CASAAQGYTEAFF. The V gene is TRBV6-5, the J gene TRBJ1-1; maybe TRBD1 (6 bases). The CDR3 is 13 residues long. Trimming removed 8 bases from V and 3 bases from J, with 13 bases in between. Germline V gives CDR1 MNHEY, CDR2 SVGAGI.

The J gene is TRBJ1-2, the V gene TRBV7-9; D unclear. V was pared by 7 bases and J by 8 bases, with 17 bases between. The CDR3 length is 13 residues. Germline CDR1 and CDR2: SEHNR and FQNEAQ (reference sequence). CDR3: CASIPVGSRGYTF. CDR3 coding DNA: TGTGCCAGCATCCCTGTGGGGAGCCGGGGCTACACCTTC. Complete variable domain (other parts from reference TRBV7-9 and TRBJ1-2): DTGVSQNPRHKITKRGQNVTFRCDPISEHNRLYWYRQTLGQGPEFLTYFQNEAQLEKSRLLSDRFSAERPKGSFSTLEIQRTEQGDSAMYLCASIPVGSRGYTFGSGTRLTVV.

V usage is TRBV5-1 and J usage is TRBJ2-1; D uncertain. The CDR3 has 12 residues. The V and J ends lost 2 bases and 8 bases respectively, with 8 bases between them. Germline loops: CDR1 SGHRS, CDR2 YFSETQ. In DNA, the CDR3 is TGCGCCAGCAGCTTCCTCCAGGATGAGCAGTTCTTC. Encoded protein: CASSFLQDEQFF.

The chain recombines TRBV5-1 with TRBJ1-1, with D possibly TRBD1 on 5 matching bases. CDR3 length: 15 amino acids. Looked up from germline, CDR1 is SGHRS and CDR2 is YFSETQ. Between the trimmed V and J ends, which lost 0 bases and 4 bases, there was a span of 13 bases. The CDR3 reads CASSLGQGFGTEAFF. Here the CDR3 DNA reads TGCGCCAGCAGCTTGGGCCAGGGTTTCGGCACTGAAGCTTTCTTT.

Here the CDR3 reads CASSLENTSQYF. The CDR3, as DNA: TGTGCCAGCAGCTTAGAAAACACGTCACAGTACTTC. The rearrangement joins TRBV7-9 to TRBJ2-7; D not certain. This CDR3 is 12 amino acids long. Trimming cost V 1 base and J 10 bases, with 11 bases left between them. CDR1 is SEHNR, CDR2 FQNEAQ, per germline (reference sequence).

The CDR3 DNA sequence: TGCAGCGTTGCCTCCGGGACAGGGACCAAGAACACTGAAGCTTTCTTT. It yields the protein CSVASGTGTKNTEAFF. The chain carries TRBV29-1 and TRBJ1-1, with 9 bases matching TRBD1. The CDR3 length is 16 residues. In germline, CDR1 is SQVTM, CDR2 ANQGSEA. V trimming: 4 bases; J trimming: 1 base; junction bases outside the gene matches: 10.

The chain is built from TRBV5-1 and TRBJ1-6, with D possibly matching TRBD1 (6 bases). The CDR3 spans 16 residues. Looked up from germline, CDR1 is SGHRS and CDR2 is YFSETQ. Trimming shortened V by 4 bases and J by 8 bases, and 19 bases separated the two germline ends. CDR3 sequence (DNA): TGCGCCAGCAGCACCCAACAGGGCCCCCCATATTCACCCCTCCACTTT. Its translation: CASSTQQGPPYSPLHF.

The J gene is TRBJ1-3, the V gene TRBV9; a possible D gene is TRBD1 (6 bases). The CDR3 length is 13 residues. The germline gives CDR1 SGDLS, CDR2 YYNGEE. Trimming shortened V by 3 bases and J by 7 bases, and 11 bases separated the two germline ends. CDR3 sequence (DNA): TGTGCCAGCAGCGGGACAGTGGGGAACACCATATATTTT. Encoded protein: CASSGTVGNTIYF.

CDR3 loop: CASNHGQGPIDVYNEQFF. The CDR3 DNA sequence: TGTGCCAGCAACCACGGACAGGGGCCTATTGATGTCTACAATGAGCAGTTCTTC. This chain uses TRBV11-2 with TRBJ2-1; 9 bases are a match to TRBD1. Per the germline V gene, CDR1 is SGHAT and CDR2 is FQNNGV. This CDR3 is 18 amino acids long. The V segment lost 7 bases and the J segment 3 bases; nucleotides outside the gene matches: 16.

The rearrangement links TRBV4-2 to TRBJ2-3; D gene ambiguous. The V and J ends lost 0 bases and 2 bases respectively, with 9 bases between them. This CDR3 has 15 amino acids. The germline V gene has CDR1 LGHNA and CDR2 YNFKEQ. The CDR3 protein is CASSQEGRSTDTQYF. The CDR3 DNA reads TGTGCCAGCAGCCAAGAGGGCCGATCCACAGATACGCAGTATTTT.

The rearrangement joins TRBV6-6 to TRBJ2-1; a weak D match, TRBD1 (5 bases). The length of the CDR3 is 13 residues. The ends were cut back, 2 bases at V and 7 bases at J, with 9 bases in the middle. CDR1 is MNHNY and CDR2 is SVGAGI in the germline V gene (reference sequence). CDR3 protein: CASSYVKGNEQFF. CDR3 DNA sequence: TGTGCCAGCAGTTACGTTAAGGGGAATGAGCAGTTCTTC.